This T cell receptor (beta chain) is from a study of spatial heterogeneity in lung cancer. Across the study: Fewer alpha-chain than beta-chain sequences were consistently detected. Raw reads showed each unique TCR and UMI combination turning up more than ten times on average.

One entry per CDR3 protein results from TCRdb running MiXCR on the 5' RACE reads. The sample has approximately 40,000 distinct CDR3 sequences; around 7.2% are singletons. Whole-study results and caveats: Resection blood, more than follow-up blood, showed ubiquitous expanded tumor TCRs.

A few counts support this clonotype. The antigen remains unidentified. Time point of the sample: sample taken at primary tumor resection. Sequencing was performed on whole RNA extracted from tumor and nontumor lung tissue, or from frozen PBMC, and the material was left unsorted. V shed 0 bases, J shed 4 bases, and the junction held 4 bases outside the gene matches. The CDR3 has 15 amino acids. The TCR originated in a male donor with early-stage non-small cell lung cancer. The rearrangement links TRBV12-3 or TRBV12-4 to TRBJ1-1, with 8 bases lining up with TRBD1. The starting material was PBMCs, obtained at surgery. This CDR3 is CASSLAGTGSTEAFF. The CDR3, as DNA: TGTGCCAGCAGTTTAGCGGGGACAGGAAGCACTGAAGCTTTCTTT.